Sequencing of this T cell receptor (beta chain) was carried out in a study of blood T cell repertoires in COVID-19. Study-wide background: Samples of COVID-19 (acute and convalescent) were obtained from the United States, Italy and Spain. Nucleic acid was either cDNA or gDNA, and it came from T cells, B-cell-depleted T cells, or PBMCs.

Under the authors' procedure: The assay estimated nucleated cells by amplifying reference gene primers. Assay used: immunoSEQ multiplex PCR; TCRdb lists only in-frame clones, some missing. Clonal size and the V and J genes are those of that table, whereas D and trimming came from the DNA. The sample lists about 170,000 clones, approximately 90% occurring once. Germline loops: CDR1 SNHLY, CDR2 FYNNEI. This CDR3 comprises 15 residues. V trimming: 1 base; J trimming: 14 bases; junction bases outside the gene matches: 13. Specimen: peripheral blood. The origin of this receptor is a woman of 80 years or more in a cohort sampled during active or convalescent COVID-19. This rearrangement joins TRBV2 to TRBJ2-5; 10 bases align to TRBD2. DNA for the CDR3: TGTGCCAGCAGTGAAGATACAGCGGGGGGGCCTTTACGATACTTC. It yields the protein CASSEDTAGGPLRYF.